The present T cell receptor (beta chain) was sequenced within a study of T cells in Graves' hyperthyroidism and ophthalmopathy (dated by TCRdb to about 2019). In terms of the full investigation: Peripheral blood samples were taken at the time of initial diagnosis, prior to any treatment. In addition, the study compared T-cell repertoires in thyroid tissue and in blood from five to seven Graves' hyperthyroidism patients. The paper reports TCR Vbeta CDR3 sequencing of more than 120 peripheral blood samples: some 44 ophthalmopathy, under 80 hyperthyroidism and approximately 17 progressor patients. Prospective prediction of ophthalmopathy was tested in an independent validation cohort consisting of fewer than 20 hyperthyroidism patients and approximately 16 patients who later progressed to ophthalmopathy. The roughly 99 discovery patients were divided at random into training and test sets in a 7:3 ratio. TCR V-J signatures able to tell the groups apart were searched for in a discovery cohort of some 97 patients, of whom over 40 had Graves' ophthalmopathy and about 60 had stable Graves' hyperthyroidism. Following sampling, methimazole starting at 30 mg daily was given to hyperthyroidism patients, and high-dose intravenous methylprednisolone was given to ophthalmopathy patients. Study-wide findings and limitations: During validation, the model predicted progression to ophthalmopathy a median of roughly 7.1 months ahead of onset, with around 70% sensitivity and less than 85% specificity. Ophthalmopathy was separated from stable hyperthyroidism by a 13 V-J signature model, with around 90% sensitivity and just over 81% specificity obtained in cross-validation and 80%/75% obtained in testing. Blood samples also contained most of the expanded thyroid clonotypes (frequency above 0.001), which suggests that blood repertoires may reflect thyroid immune responses. No statistical method was used to set the sample size in advance, and investigators knew the group allocation.

This clonotype has just a few counts. The antigen this receptor binds is unknown. No base quality values were provided; no much bigger clone lies one nucleotide off. In the ophthalmopathy patients, disease was moderately to severely active, with a Clinical Activity Score of 3 or more, a NOSPECS grade of 4 or more, and a duration of less than 3 months. Any patient with an uncontrolled infection, another autoimmune disease, pregnancy or lactation was excluded. Clinical symptoms, serum thyroxine and TRAb, thyroid ultrasound, and orbital computed tomography formed the basis for the diagnoses. PBMCs were separated from under 12 ml of fresh peripheral blood using Ficoll-Paque density gradient centrifugation. Trizol reagent was used to extract total RNA, and RNA quality was then checked on an Agilent 2100 Bioanalyzer. The germline V gene sets CDR1 to MDHEN and CDR2 to SYDVKM. The CDR3 runs 16 amino acids, cysteine and phenylalanine included. Here the CDR3 DNA is all that survives: 48 bases in frame from base 1. V lost 3 bases and J lost 0 bases; the stretch between them is 15 bases long.

TCR beta CDR3 regions were amplified from RNA transcripts. The first round of RT-PCR for the TCR CDR3 was performed with the HTBI primer set and the Qiagen OneStep RT-PCR kit. The libraries were constructed in a second round of multiplex PCR and then size-selected and purified. The libraries were sequenced on an Illumina HiSeq2000 using paired-end 100 bp reads. Turning to the authors' computational methods: SOAPnuke was used to process the raw data, with reads discarded if the reads contained adapters or uncalled bases, had a mean Phred below 15, or lacked an exact constant-primer or identifier match. COPE v1.2.5 was used to merge high-quality paired reads, and clonotypes were defined as unique nucleotide sequences. MiTCR v1.1 was used to align clonotypes to the IMGT TRBV, TRBD and TRBJ reference segments. The analysis included only V-J combinations with a frequency above 0.0001, which together covered 99% to 99.2% of the repertoires. The TCS score was defined as F50 (clonal expansion) divided by E x V (chaos), with BLOSUM62-based TCRdist calculated between CDR3 peptides within each V-J. Welch's t-statistics and random forest reduced fewer than 550 V-J features to roughly 13, which were used in a naive Bayes classifier (R e1071). Using fastp at Q25 and MiXCR, TCRdb reprocessed the public reads and kept productive beta chains. Each CDR3 protein gets just one entry, which takes the most common genes and DNA from the rows behind it. The V and J calls and clone size are TCRdb's, not the authors'. The sample table shows around 600,000 distinct CDR3 sequences, and roughly 15% are seen once. The top ten clonotypes cover about 12% of the sample.

Sequenced input: blood. This TCR derives from a woman aged 45 to 65 with Graves' ophthalmopathy. The sequence joins TRBV28 to TRBJ2-7; TRBD2 is a possible D gene, resting on 6 matching bases. The nucleotide sequence is TGTGCCAGCAGTTTCCCCGGGGGTGGTAGCTCCTACGAGCAGTACTTC. It is translated as CASSFPGGGSSYEQYF. With the portions outside the CDR3 filled from the reference TRBV28 and TRBJ2-7 genes, the complete variable region becomes DVKVTQSSRYLVKRTGEKVFLECVQDMDHENMFWYRQDPGLGLRLIYFSYDVKMKEKGDIPEGYSVSREKKERFSLILESASTNQTSMYLCASSFPGGGSSYEQYFGPGTRLTVT.